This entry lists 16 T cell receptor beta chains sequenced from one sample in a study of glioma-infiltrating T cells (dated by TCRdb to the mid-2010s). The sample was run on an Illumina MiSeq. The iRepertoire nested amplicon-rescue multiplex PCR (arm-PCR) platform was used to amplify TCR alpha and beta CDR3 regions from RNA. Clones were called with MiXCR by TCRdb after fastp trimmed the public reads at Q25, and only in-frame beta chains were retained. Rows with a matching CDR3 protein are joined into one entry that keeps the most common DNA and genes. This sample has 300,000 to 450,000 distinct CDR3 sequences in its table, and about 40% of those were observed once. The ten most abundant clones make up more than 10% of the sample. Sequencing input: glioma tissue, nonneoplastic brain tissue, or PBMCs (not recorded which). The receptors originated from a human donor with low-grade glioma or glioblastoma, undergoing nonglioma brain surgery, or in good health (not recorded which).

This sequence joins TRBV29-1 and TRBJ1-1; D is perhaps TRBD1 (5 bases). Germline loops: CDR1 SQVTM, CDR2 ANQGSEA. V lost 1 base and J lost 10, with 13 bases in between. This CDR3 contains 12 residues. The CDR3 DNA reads TGCAGCGTTGAAGGGGGGTCCTGGGGAGCTTTCTTT. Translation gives CSVEGGSWGAFF.

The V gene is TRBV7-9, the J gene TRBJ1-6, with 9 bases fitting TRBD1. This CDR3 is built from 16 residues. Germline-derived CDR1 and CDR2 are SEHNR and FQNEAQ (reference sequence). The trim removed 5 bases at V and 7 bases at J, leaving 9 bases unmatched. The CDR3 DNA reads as TGTGCCAGCAGCCTTACCGGGACAGGGAACAATTCACCCCTCCACTTT. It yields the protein CASSLTGTGNNSPLHF.

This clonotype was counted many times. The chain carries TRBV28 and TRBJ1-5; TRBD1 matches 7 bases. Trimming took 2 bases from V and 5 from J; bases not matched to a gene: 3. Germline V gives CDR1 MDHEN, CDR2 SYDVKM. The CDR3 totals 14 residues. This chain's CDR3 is CASSLGQEYQPQHF. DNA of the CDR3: TGTGCCAGCAGTTTAGGACAGGAGTATCAGCCCCAGCATTTT.

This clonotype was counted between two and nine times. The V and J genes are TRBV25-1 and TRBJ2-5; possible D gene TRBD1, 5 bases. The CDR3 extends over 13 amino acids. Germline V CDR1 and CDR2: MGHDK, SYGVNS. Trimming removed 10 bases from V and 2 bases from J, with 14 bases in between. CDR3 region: CATAPPGQETQYF. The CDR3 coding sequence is TGTGCCACCGCGCCCCCAGGGCAAGAGACCCAGTACTTC.

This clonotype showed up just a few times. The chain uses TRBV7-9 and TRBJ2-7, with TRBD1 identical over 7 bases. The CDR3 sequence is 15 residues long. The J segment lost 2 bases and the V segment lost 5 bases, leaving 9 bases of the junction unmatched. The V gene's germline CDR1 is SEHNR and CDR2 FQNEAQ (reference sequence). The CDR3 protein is CASSPRDSHPYEQYF. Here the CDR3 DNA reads TGTGCCAGCAGCCCAAGGGACAGCCACCCCTACGAGCAGTACTTC.

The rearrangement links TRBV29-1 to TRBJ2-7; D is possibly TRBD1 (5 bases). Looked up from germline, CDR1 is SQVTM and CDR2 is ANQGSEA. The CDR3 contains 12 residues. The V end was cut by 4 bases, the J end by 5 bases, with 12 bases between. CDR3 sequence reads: CSVVGAYNEQYF. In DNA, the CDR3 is TGCAGCGTTGTAGGGGCGTACAACGAGCAGTACTTC.

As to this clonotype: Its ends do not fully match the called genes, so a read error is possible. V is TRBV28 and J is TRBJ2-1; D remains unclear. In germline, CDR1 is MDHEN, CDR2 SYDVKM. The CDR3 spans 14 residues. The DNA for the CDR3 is TGTGCCAGCAGCGCCCATCCCTCCTACGATGAGCAGTTCTTC. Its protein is CASSAHPSYDEQFF.

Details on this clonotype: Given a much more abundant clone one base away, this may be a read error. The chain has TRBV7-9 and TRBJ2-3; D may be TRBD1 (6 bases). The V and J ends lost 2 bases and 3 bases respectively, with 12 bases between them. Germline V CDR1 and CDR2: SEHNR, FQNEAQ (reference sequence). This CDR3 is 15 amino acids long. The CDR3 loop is CASSLMGAGTDTQYF. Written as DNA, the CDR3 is TGTGCCAGCAGCTTAATGGGGGCCGGGACAGATACGCAGTATTTT. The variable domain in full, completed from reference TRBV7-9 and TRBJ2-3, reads DTGVSQNPRHKITKRGQNVTFRCDPISEHNRLYWYRQTLGQGPEFLTYFQNEAQLEKSRLLSDRFSAERPKGSFSTLEIQRTEQGDSAMYLCASSLMGAGTDTQYFGPGTRLTVL.

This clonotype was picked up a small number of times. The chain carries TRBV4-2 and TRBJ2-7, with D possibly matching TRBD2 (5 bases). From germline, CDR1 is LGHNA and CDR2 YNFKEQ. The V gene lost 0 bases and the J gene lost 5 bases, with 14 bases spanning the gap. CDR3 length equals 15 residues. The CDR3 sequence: CASSQDIRLANEQYF. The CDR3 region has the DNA TGTGCCAGCAGCCAAGATATAAGGCTAGCTAACGAGCAGTACTTC.

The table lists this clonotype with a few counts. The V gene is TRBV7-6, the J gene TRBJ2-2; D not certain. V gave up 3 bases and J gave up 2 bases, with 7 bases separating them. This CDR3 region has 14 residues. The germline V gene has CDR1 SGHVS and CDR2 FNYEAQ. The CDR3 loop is CASSLMANTGELFF. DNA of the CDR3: TGTGCCAGCAGCTTGATGGCCAACACCGGGGAGCTGTTTTTT.

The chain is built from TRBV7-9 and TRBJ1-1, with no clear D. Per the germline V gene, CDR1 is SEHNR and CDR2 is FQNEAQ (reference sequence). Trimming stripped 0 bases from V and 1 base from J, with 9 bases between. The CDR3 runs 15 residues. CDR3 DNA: TGTGCCAGCAGCTTAGCTAGCGGAACGAACACTGAAGCTTTCTTT. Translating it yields CASSLASGTNTEAFF.

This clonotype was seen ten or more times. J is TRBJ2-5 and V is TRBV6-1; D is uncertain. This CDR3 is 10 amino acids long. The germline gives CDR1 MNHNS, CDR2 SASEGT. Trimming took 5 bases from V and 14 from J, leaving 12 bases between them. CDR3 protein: CASSNPQPYF. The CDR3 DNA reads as TGTGCCAGCAGTAATCCCCAGCCATACTTC.

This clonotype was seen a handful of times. The CDR3 here is CSASRAGRNYGYTF. CDR3 DNA: TGCAGCGCAAGCCGGGCGGGGAGGAACTATGGCTACACCTTC. The chain combines TRBV20-1 with TRBJ1-2; unclear D gene. This CDR3 region has 14 residues. Germline V lookup: CDR1 DFQATT, CDR2 SNEGSKA (reference sequence).

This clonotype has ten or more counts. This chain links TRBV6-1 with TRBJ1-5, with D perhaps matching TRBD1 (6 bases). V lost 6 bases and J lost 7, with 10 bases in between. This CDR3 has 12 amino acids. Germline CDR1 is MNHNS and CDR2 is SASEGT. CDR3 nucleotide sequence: TGTGCCAGCAGCAAGGGGGGCCAGCCCCAGCATTTT. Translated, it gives CASSKGGQPQHF.

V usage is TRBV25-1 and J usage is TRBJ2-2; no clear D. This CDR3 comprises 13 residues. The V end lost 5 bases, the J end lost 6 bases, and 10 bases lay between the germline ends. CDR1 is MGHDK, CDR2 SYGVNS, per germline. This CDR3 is CASSPSNAGELFF. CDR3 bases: TGTGCCAGCAGTCCCTCCAACGCCGGGGAGCTGTTTTTT.

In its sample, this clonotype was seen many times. The DNA for the CDR3 is TGCAGCGCTCGGACTAGCGGAAAGTACAATGAGCAGTTCTTC. Translation gives CSARTSGKYNEQFF. V usage is TRBV20-1 and J usage is TRBJ2-1, with 10 bases aligning to TRBD2. Looked up from germline, CDR1 is DFQATT and CDR2 is SNEGSKA (reference sequence). The CDR3 length is 14 residues.